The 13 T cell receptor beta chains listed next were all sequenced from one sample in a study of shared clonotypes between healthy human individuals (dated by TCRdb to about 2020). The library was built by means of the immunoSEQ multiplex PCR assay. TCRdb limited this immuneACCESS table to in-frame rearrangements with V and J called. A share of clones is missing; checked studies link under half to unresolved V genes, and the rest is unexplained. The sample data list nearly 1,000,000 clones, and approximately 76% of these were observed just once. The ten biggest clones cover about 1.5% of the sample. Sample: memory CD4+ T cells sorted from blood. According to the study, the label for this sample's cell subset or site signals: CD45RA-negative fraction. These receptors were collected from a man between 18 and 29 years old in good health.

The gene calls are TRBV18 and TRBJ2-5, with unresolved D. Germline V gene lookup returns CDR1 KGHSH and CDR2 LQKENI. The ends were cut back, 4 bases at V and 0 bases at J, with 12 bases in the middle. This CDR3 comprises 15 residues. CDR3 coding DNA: TGTGCCAGCTCACGGGCCCGAGCGAACCAAGAGACCCAGTACTTC. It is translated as CASSRARANQETQYF. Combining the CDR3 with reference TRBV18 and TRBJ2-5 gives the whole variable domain NAGVMQNPRHLVRRRGQEARLRCSPMKGHSHVYWYRQLPEEGLKFMVYLQKENIIDESGMPKERFSAEFPKEGPSILRIQQVVRGDSAAYFCASSRARANQETQYFGPGTRLLVL.

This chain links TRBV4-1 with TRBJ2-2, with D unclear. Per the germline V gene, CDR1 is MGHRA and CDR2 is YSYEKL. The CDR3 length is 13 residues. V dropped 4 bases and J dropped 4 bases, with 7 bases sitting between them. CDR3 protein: CASSLTGTGELFF. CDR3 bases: TGCGCCAGCAGCCTGACGGGCACCGGGGAGCTGTTTTTT.

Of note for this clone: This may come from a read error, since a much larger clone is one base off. CDR3 sequence: CASSLEGRNSPLHF. CDR3 nucleotide sequence: TGTGCCAGCAGCTTAGAGGGACGGAATTCACCCCTCCACTTT. The chain is built from TRBV7-2 and TRBJ1-6, with D perhaps TRBD1 (5 bases). The CDR3 is 14 residues long. CDR1 SGHTA and CDR2 FQGNSA come from the germline V gene. V lost 1 base and J 7 bases, leaving 8 bases between the germline ends. The variable domain in full, with the rest retrieved from reference TRBV7-2 and TRBJ1-6, is GAGVSQSPSNKVTEKGKDVELRCDPISGHTALYWYRQSLGQGLEFLIYFQGNSAPDKSGLPSDRFSAERTGGSVSTLTIQRTQQEDSAVYLCASSLEGRNSPLHFGNGTRLTVT.

This CDR3 is CASRIGQGPNSPLHF. Here the CDR3 DNA reads TGCGCCAGCAGGATAGGACAGGGGCCAAATTCACCCCTCCACTTT. This chain joins TRBV5-1 and TRBJ1-6, with 9 nucleotides matching TRBD1. This CDR3 contains 15 residues. The J segment lost 7 bases and the V segment lost 5 bases, leaving 7 bases of the junction unmatched. Germline loops: CDR1 SGHRS, CDR2 YFSETQ.

CDR3 residues: CASSGPGQGVDTQYF. Here the CDR3 DNA reads TGTGCCAGTAGTGGCCCGGGACAGGGGGTCGATACGCAGTATTTT. The chain uses TRBV19 and TRBJ2-3; 11 bases agree with TRBD1. Germline V gives CDR1 LNHDA, CDR2 SQIVND (reference sequence). The V segment lost 5 bases and the J segment 6 bases; nucleotides outside the gene matches: 7. CDR3 length: 15 residues.

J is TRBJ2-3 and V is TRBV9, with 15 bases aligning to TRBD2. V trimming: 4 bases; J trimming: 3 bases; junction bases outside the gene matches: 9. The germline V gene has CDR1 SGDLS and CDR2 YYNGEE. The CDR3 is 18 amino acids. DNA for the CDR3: TGTGCCAGCAGCACCTGGACTAGCGGGAGGGCCGTGACAGATACGCAGTATTTT. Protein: CASSTWTSGRAVTDTQYF. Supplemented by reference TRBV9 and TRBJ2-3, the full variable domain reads DSGVTQTPKHLITATGQRVTLRCSPRSGDLSVYWYQQSLDQGLQFLIQYYNGEERAKGNILERFSAQQFPDLHSELNLSSLELGDSALYFCASSTWTSGRAVTDTQYFGPGTRLTVL.

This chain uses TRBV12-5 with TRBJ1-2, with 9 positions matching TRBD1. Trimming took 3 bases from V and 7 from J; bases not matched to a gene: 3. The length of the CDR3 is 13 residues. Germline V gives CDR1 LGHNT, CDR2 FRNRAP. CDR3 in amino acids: CASGLTGGGGYTF. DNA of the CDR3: TGTGCTAGTGGTTTAACAGGGGGCGGTGGCTACACCTTC.

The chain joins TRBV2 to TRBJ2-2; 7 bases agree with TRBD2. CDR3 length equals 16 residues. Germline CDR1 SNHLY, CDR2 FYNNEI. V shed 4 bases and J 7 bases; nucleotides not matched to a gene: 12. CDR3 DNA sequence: TGTGCCAGCAGTGTCTCGTACGGAGGCGGGAGCGGGGAGCTGTTTTTT. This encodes CASSVSYGGGSGELFF. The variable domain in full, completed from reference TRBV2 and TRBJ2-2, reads EPEVTQTPSHQVTQMGQEVILRCVPISNHLYFYWYRQILGQKVEFLVSFYNNEISEKSEIFDDQFSVERPDGSNFTLKIRSTKLEDSAMYFCASSVSYGGGSGELFFGEGSRLTVL.

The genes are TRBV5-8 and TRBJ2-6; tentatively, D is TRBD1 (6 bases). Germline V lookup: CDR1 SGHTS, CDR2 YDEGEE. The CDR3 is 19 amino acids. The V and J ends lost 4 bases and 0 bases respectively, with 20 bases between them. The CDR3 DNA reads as TGTGCCAGCAGCGCTGGGGGCCGCCATTTGAACTCTGGGGCCAACGTCCTGACTTTC. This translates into CASSAGGRHLNSGANVLTF.

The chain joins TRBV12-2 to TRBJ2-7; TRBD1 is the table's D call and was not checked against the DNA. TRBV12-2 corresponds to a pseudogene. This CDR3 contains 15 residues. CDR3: CASRGHRDRDYEQYF. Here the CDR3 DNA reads TGTGCAAGTCGCGGACACCGGGACAGAGACTACGAGCAGTACTTC.

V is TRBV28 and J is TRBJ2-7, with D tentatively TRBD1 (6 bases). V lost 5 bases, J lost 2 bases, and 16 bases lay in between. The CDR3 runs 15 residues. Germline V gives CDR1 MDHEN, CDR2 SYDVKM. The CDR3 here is CASSLAGTRAYEQYF. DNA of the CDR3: TGTGCCAGCAGTCTGGCCGGGACAAGGGCCTACGAGCAGTACTTC.

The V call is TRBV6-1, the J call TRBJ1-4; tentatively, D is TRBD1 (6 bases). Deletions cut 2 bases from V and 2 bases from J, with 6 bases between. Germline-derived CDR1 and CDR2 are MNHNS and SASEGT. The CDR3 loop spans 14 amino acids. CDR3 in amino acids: CASSERGTNEKLFF. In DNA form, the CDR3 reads TGTGCCAGCAGTGAAAGGGGGACTAATGAAAAACTGTTTTTT.

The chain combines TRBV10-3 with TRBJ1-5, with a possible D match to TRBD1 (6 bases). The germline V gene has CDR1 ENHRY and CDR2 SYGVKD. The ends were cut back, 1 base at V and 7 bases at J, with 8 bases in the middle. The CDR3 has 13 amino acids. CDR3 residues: CAISEYRDQPQHF. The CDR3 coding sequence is TGTGCCATCAGTGAGTACAGGGACCAGCCCCAGCATTTT.